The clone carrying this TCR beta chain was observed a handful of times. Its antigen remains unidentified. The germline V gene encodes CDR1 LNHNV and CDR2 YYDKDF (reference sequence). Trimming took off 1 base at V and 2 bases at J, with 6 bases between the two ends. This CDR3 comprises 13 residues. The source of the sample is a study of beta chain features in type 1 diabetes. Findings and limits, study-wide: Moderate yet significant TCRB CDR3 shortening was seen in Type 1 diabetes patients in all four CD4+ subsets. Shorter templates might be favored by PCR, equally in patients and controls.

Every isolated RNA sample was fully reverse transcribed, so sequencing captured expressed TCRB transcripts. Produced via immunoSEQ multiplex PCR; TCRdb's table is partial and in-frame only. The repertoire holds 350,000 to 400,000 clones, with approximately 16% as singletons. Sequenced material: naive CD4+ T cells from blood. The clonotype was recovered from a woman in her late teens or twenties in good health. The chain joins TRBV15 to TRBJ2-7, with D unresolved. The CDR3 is CATSRATPYEQYF. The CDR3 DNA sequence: TGTGCCACCAGCAGAGCCACTCCCTACGAGCAGTACTTC.